This T cell receptor beta chain emerged from a study of blood T cell repertoires in COVID-19. One Seattle source followed patients from active infection through their disease course. Sequencing was performed with immunoSEQ multiplex PCR; in TCRdb, only in-frame clones are kept and a portion is missing. The sample shows under 450,000 clones, about 89% of them seen only once. There are 15 residues in the CDR3. Germline lookup yields CDR1 WSHSY and CDR2 SAAADI. Trimming shortened V by 5 bases and J by 2 bases, and 15 bases separated the two germline ends. V and J are TRBV10-2 and TRBJ1-1, with D perhaps TRBD1 (6 bases). Specimen: peripheral blood. This TCR was recovered from a woman aged 40 to 50 with COVID-19, enrolled during active disease. CDR3 coding DNA: TGCGCCAGCAGTAGGTCACAGGGATTTAACACTGAAGCTTTCTTT. This codes for CASSRSQGFNTEAFF.